These 14 T cell receptor beta chains originate from one sample sequenced in a study of T cells in localized non-small cell lung cancer. Libraries were prepared by immunoSEQ multiplex PCR; TCRdb keeps only in-frame clonotypes and omits some of them. The table shows around 67,000 clones, with 85% to 90% occurring only once. Sequencing was performed on peripheral blood, taken before any cancer treatment. The receptors here all came from a woman aged 40-69 years with stage I lung adenocarcinoma.

This sequence joins TRBV10-1 and TRBJ1-5; tentatively, D is TRBD1 (5 bases). The length of the CDR3 is 16 residues. Germline V CDR1 and CDR2: WNHNN, SYGVQD (reference sequence). V was trimmed by 1 base and J by 3 bases, leaving 13 bases between them. For the CDR3, the DNA is TGCGCCAGCAGTGAGTTTTTGGGACCCAACAATCAGCCCCAGCATTTT. This translates into CASSEFLGPNNQPQHF.

This clone was detected a few times. The chain links TRBV28 to TRBJ2-1; weak D call: TRBD2 (5 bases). Germline assignment: CDR1 MDHEN and CDR2 SYDVKM. Trimming pared 3 bases from V and 7 bases from J, leaving 13 bases between. The CDR3 spans 14 residues. The CDR3 nucleotides are TGTGCCAGCAGTTTCACTAGTCGGAAGAATGAGCAGTTCTTC. Translating it yields CASSFTSRKNEQFF.

This clone occurred a few times. V is TRBV6-6 and J is TRBJ1-2; 8 bases are a match to TRBD1. The CDR3 consists of 14 residues. With V trimmed by 5 bases and J by 1 base, 3 bases remained unmatched. The germline CDR1 and CDR2 sequences are MNHNY and SVGAGI (reference sequence). Written as DNA, the CDR3 is TGTGCCAGCAGTCTCGGACAGGGTAACTATGGCTACACCTTC. Translated, it gives CASSLGQGNYGYTF.

This chain links TRBV7-3 with TRBJ1-1, with D unclear. V shed 6 bases and J shed 3 bases, with 11 bases lying between them. Per germline, CDR1 SGHTA and CDR2 FQGTGA. CDR3 length: 13 amino acids. Here the CDR3 reads CASSPYGDTEAFF. CDR3 DNA: TGTGCCAGCAGTCCCTACGGGGACACTGAAGCTTTCTTT. Using reference TRBV7-3 and TRBJ1-1 for the parts outside the CDR3, the full variable domain is GAGVSQTPSNKVTEKGKYVELRCDPISGHTALYWYRQSLGQGPEFLIYFQGTGAADDSGLPNDRFFAVRPEGSVSTLKIQRTERGDSAVYLCASSPYGDTEAFFGQGTRLTVV.

CDR3 sequence (DNA): TGTGCCAGTAGTAACAGGGGCGGGTTATCCTACGAGCAGTACTTC. As protein: CASSNRGGLSYEQYF. The J gene is TRBJ2-7, the V gene TRBV19; 7 bases are a match to TRBD1. J lost 1 base, V lost 4 bases, and 7 bases had no gene match. The CDR3 extends over 15 amino acids. Germline CDR1 is LNHDA and CDR2 is SQIVND (reference sequence).

V is TRBV27 and J is TRBJ1-5; D call uncertain. The CDR3 contains 17 residues. The V gene's germline CDR1 is MNHEY and CDR2 SMNVEV (reference sequence). Trimming cost V 3 bases and J 0 bases, with 15 bases left between them. CDR3 DNA sequence: TGTGCCAGCAGTTTTGGGCAGGTCCTTTATAGCAATCAGCCCCAGCATTTT. This encodes CASSFGQVLYSNQPQHF.

Notes on this clone: Other nucleotide sequences from this sample produce the same CDR3. J is TRBJ2-3 and V is TRBV7-6; D remains unclear. Germline assignment: CDR1 SGHVS and CDR2 FNYEAQ. V was clipped by 3 bases and J by 6 bases, with 10 bases between them. The CDR3 length is 13 residues. CDR3 protein: CASSLELVDTQYF. CDR3 sequence (DNA): TGTGCCAGCAGCTTGGAGCTTGTGGATACGCAGTATTTT.

The chain uses TRBV25-1 and TRBJ1-1; D possibly corresponds to TRBD1 (5 bases). The CDR3 length is 15 residues. V lost 3 bases and J 1 base, leaving 12 bases between the germline ends. Germline-derived CDR1 and CDR2 are MGHDK and SYGVNS. For the CDR3, the DNA is TGTGCCAGCAGTGAGGCAGGGTTGAAGAACACTGAAGCTTTCTTT. It translates to CASSEAGLKNTEAFF.

This sequence joins TRBV6-6 and TRBJ1-2, with D unresolved. CDR1 and CDR2 from the germline V gene are MNHNY and SVGAGI (reference sequence). The CDR3 consists of 15 residues. V dropped 0 bases and J dropped 4 bases, with 12 bases sitting between them. The chain's CDR3 is CASSYSEATAYGYTF. DNA of the CDR3: TGTGCCAGCAGTTACTCAGAGGCGACTGCCTATGGCTACACCTTC.

V usage is TRBV28 and J usage is TRBJ1-4; 7 nucleotides align to TRBD1. Germline values: CDR1 MDHEN, CDR2 SYDVKM. Germline trimming cut 6 bases from V and 0 bases from J; bases unmatched to any gene: 7. The CDR3 sequence is 16 residues long. CDR3 amino acids: CASRDGTAATNEKLFF. CDR3 in DNA: TGTGCCAGCAGGGACGGGACAGCTGCAACTAATGAAAAACTGTTTTTT.

CDR3 sequence: CASSLASIYEQYF. The CDR3 DNA reads TGTGCCAGCAGCTTGGCCAGTATCTACGAGCAGTACTTC. The J gene is TRBJ2-7, the V gene TRBV5-5; no clear D. The length of the CDR3 is 13 residues. The V end lost 0 bases, the J end lost 3 bases, and 7 bases lay between the germline ends. The germline V gene has CDR1 SGHKS and CDR2 YYEKEE (reference sequence). The full variable domain, completed using reference TRBV5-5 and TRBJ2-7, is DAGVTQSPTHLIKTRGQQVTLRCSPISGHKSVSWYQQVLGQGPQFIFQYYEKEERGRGNFPDRFSARQFPNYSSELNVNALLLGDSALYLCASSLASIYEQYFGPGTRLTVT.

The chain joins TRBV7-6 to TRBJ1-1; no definite D call. This CDR3 is 13 amino acids long. Germline-derived CDR1 and CDR2 are SGHVS and FNYEAQ. V lost 6 bases, J lost 0 bases, and 8 bases lay in between. CDR3 DNA: TGTGCCAGCAGTCGATCCGTGAACACTGAAGCTTTCTTT. Its translation is CASSRSVNTEAFF.

This rearrangement joins TRBV7-8 to TRBJ2-6, with D unresolved. Trimming took off 0 bases at V and 0 bases at J, with 12 bases between the two ends. The CDR3 runs 18 residues. Germline loops: CDR1 SGHVS, CDR2 FQNEAQ. The DNA of the CDR3 is TGTGCCAGCAGCTTAGCGCACGCGACTCGCTCTGGGGCCAACGTCCTGACTTTC. Amino acids: CASSLAHATRSGANVLTF.

The CDR3 nucleotides read TGCGCCAGCAGCCAAGATGAGAGGCGGGGGAACACTGAAGCTTTCTTT. This translates into CASSQDERRGNTEAFF. The chain has TRBV4-1 and TRBJ1-1; D ambiguous. V was pared by 0 bases and J by 1 base, with 12 bases between. The germline V gene encodes CDR1 MGHRA and CDR2 YSYEKL. This CDR3 comprises 16 residues.